The 23 T cell receptor beta chains below were found in one sample sequenced in a study of pediatric ulcerative colitis. TCRdb's table, derived via immunoSEQ multiplex PCR, lists solely in-frame clones and lacks some. The sample has about 36,000 clones, approximately 87% seen once. The source material was blood. These receptors were obtained from a girl aged 5-17 years with moderate ulcerative colitis.

As DNA, the CDR3 is TGCAGCGCAAAAACCCCTAGCGGGAACTACAATGAGCAGTTCTTC. Its translation is CSAKTPSGNYNEQFF. V is TRBV29-1 and J is TRBJ2-1; 9 bases fit TRBD2. The CDR3 length is 15 residues. Germline V gene data show CDR1 as SQVTM and CDR2 as ANQGSEA. The V gene end was trimmed by 7 bases and the J gene end by 3 bases; junction bases not matched to a gene: 10.

This rearrangement joins TRBV6-6 to TRBJ2-2, with 11 positions matching TRBD1. The CDR3 has 14 residues. Germline-derived CDR1 and CDR2 are MNHNY and SVGAGI (reference sequence). Unmatched junction bases numbered 3, after V lost 6 bases and J lost 6 bases. The CDR3 here is CASRGTGGPGELFF. The CDR3 bases are TGTGCCAGCAGAGGGACAGGGGGTCCCGGGGAGCTGTTTTTT.

The chain has TRBV25-1 and TRBJ2-7; tentatively, D is TRBD1 (5 bases). The length of the CDR3 is 15 residues. The V end was cut by 3 bases, the J end by 0 bases, with 12 bases between. Germline assignment: CDR1 MGHDK and CDR2 SYGVNS. The CDR3 region is CASSEGPYSSYEQYF. CDR3 bases: TGTGCCAGCAGTGAGGGGCCCTATAGCTCCTACGAGCAGTACTTC.

This clone was detected a few times. The rearrangement uses TRBV9 and TRBJ1-1; D is unclear. The CDR3 runs to 13 residues. CDR1 SGDLS and CDR2 YYNGEE come from the germline V gene. V was trimmed by 2 bases and J by 1 base, leaving 6 bases between them. The CDR3 protein is CASSVWENTEAFF. In DNA, the CDR3 is TGTGCCAGCAGCGTTTGGGAGAACACTGAAGCTTTCTTT.

This clone has only a few counts. The chain uses TRBV11-2 and TRBJ2-7, with D tentatively TRBD2 (6 bases). This CDR3 is 12 amino acids long. CDR1 and CDR2 (germline): SGHAT, FQNNGV. V was trimmed by 4 bases and J by 5 bases, leaving 9 bases between them. The CDR3 region has the DNA TGTGCCAGCAGCTCCGGCGGGGACGAGCAGTACTTC. Translating gives CASSSGGDEQYF.

This chain joins TRBV29-1 and TRBJ1-4; no firm D call. This CDR3 contains 15 residues. The V and J ends lost 5 bases and 0 bases respectively, with 13 bases between them. Germline loops: CDR1 SQVTM, CDR2 ANQGSEA. The CDR3 loop is CSVSKDGATNEKLFF. DNA of the CDR3: TGCAGCGTTTCTAAAGACGGTGCAACTAATGAAAAACTGTTTTTT.

The gene calls are TRBV6-6 and TRBJ1-5; the match to TRBD1 covers 9 bases. J lost 11 bases, V lost 5 bases, and 13 bases had no gene match. CDR3 length: 15 residues. The germline V gene encodes CDR1 MNHNY and CDR2 SVGAGI (reference sequence). The CDR3 DNA follows: TGTGCCAGCAGTGGTGACAGGGGGGGACCCCGAGCCCAGCATTTT. Its translation: CASSGDRGGPRAQHF.

This clone was observed once. This sequence joins TRBV19 and TRBJ2-5, with 9 bases lining up with TRBD2. The CDR3 runs to 18 residues. Germline CDR1 and CDR2: LNHDA and SQIVND (reference sequence). With V trimmed by 4 bases and J by 1 base, 13 bases remained unmatched. CDR3 DNA sequence: TGTGCCAGTAGTAATAGGCATAGGTCTAGCGGGACCCAAGAGACCCAGTACTTC. Amino acid sequence: CASSNRHRSSGTQETQYF.

The chain employs TRBV27 and TRBJ2-1; the D gene is possibly TRBD2 (7 bases). The CDR3 runs 14 residues. With 2 bases removed from V and 4 bases from J, the gap between germline ends came to 9 bases. Per the germline V gene, CDR1 is MNHEY and CDR2 is SMNVEV (reference sequence). In nucleotides, the CDR3 is TGTGCCAGCAGTTTAGGGGGGGCTTACAATGAGCAGTTCTTC. As protein: CASSLGGAYNEQFF.

The V call is TRBV27, the J call TRBJ2-6; 9 nucleotides agree with TRBD2. The CDR3 sequence is 17 residues long. V was pared by 6 bases and J by 1 base, with 7 bases of the junction left unmatched. Looked up from germline, CDR1 is MNHEY and CDR2 is SMNVEV (reference sequence). The CDR3 sequence: CASRTIAGESGANVLTF. DNA of the CDR3: TGTGCCAGCAGGACTATAGCGGGAGAGTCTGGGGCCAACGTCCTGACTTTC.

The rearrangement uses TRBV6-5 and TRBJ1-2; D is undetermined. Germline CDR1 is MNHEY and CDR2 is SVGAGI. Trimming left V 5 bases short and J 4 bases short, with 8 bases between. The CDR3 is made up of 12 amino acids. The CDR3 protein is CASSPPGYGYTF. CDR3 coding DNA: TGTGCCAGCAGTCCGCCGGGCTATGGCTACACCTTC.

The genes are TRBV15 and TRBJ2-4, with 11 bases fitting TRBD2. After removal of 0 bases from V and 1 base from J, the junction contained 8 bases not matched to a gene. This CDR3 contains 19 residues. Germline V gene sequence: CDR1 LNHNV, CDR2 YYDKDF (reference sequence). The chain's CDR3 is CATSREVPSGRNAKNIQYF. Here the CDR3 DNA reads TGTGCCACCAGCAGAGAGGTTCCTAGCGGGAGGAACGCCAAAAACATTCAGTACTTC.

The V call is TRBV7-8, the J call TRBJ2-7, with D maybe TRBD1 (6 bases). This CDR3 is 11 amino acids long. The germline V gene has CDR1 SGHVS and CDR2 FQNEAQ. Trimming stripped 9 bases from V and 3 bases from J, with 9 bases between. DNA for the CDR3: TGTGCCAGTAGAGGGGGCTACGAGCAGTACTTC. Its translation is CASRGGYEQYF.

The J gene is TRBJ2-7, the V gene TRBV27; tentative D call: TRBD2 (6 bases). The CDR3 consists of 15 residues. V lost 3 bases, J lost 1 base, and 13 bases lay in between. Germline loops: CDR1 MNHEY, CDR2 SMNVEV (reference sequence). The CDR3 region has the DNA TGTGCCAGCAGTTTTGGCGGGGCAGCTTCCTACGAGCAGTACTTC. This translates into CASSFGGAASYEQYF.

The genes are TRBV5-6 and TRBJ1-1; D is ambiguous. The CDR3 runs 12 residues. Trimming stripped 5 bases from V and 4 bases from J, with 9 bases between. Germline values: CDR1 SGHDT, CDR2 YYEEEE. The CDR3 nucleotides are TGTGCCAGCAGGTCCCTGTCCACTGAAGCTTTCTTT. Translation gives CASRSLSTEAFF.

The genes are TRBV4-2 and TRBJ1-2, with 9 bases lining up with TRBD1. Trimming cost V 6 bases and J 6 bases; bases outside gene matches: 8. This CDR3 spans 14 amino acids. CDR1 is LGHNA, CDR2 YNFKEQ, per germline. The chain's CDR3 is CASSKLGTGHGYTF. CDR3 DNA: TGTGCCAGCAGTAAACTCGGGACAGGGCATGGCTACACCTTC.

This sequence joins TRBV7-9 and TRBJ2-1; 7 positions match TRBD2. The CDR3 covers 19 residues. Trimming took 1 base from V and 4 from J; bases not matched to a gene: 16. Germline lookup yields CDR1 SEHNR and CDR2 FQNEAQ (reference sequence). The CDR3 sequence: CASSLVGVRGVRTYNEQFF. Here the CDR3 DNA reads TGTGCCAGCAGCTTAGTGGGAGTTCGGGGGGTAAGGACTTACAATGAGCAGTTCTTC.

The rearrangement joins TRBV7-8 to TRBJ2-7; unclear D gene. The V gene lost 5 bases and the J gene lost 2 bases, with 13 bases spanning the gap. CDR3 size: 14 residues. From germline, CDR1 is SGHVS and CDR2 FQNEAQ. Here the CDR3 reads CASSLLTNAYEQYF. As DNA, the CDR3 is TGTGCCAGCAGCCTGCTGACAAACGCCTACGAGCAGTACTTC. Supplemented by reference TRBV7-8 and TRBJ2-7, the full variable domain reads GAGVSQSPRYKVAKRGQDVALRCDPISGHVSLFWYQQALGQGPEFLTYFQNEAQLDKSGLPSDRFFAERPEGSVSTLKIQRTQQEDSAVYLCASSLLTNAYEQYFGPGTRLTVT.

The CDR3 protein is CASSPGFSQNIQYF. CDR3 in DNA: TGTGCCAGCAGTCCGGGATTTTCTCAGAACATTCAGTACTTC. V is TRBV5-4 and J is TRBJ2-4; TRBD2 is a possible D gene (5 bases). This CDR3 spans 14 amino acids. V shed 5 bases and J shed 7 bases, with 16 bases lying between them. Germline CDR1 reads SGHNT; CDR2 reads YYREEE (reference sequence).

This clone was seen only a few times. J is TRBJ1-5 and V is TRBV19; tentative D call: TRBD1 (5 bases). V lost 6 bases to trimming and J lost 7 bases, with 16 bases between them. Per germline, CDR1 LNHDA and CDR2 SQIVND (reference sequence). The CDR3 runs 14 residues. The CDR3, as DNA: TGTGCCAGTAGCCCACCAAGGGGCAGGCAGCCCCAGCATTTT. Its protein product is CASSPPRGRQPQHF.

This clone was detected once. A read error may produce the germline difference seen at one junction end. The chain joins TRBV7-2 to TRBJ2-2; D might be TRBD2 (6 bases). CDR3 length: 11 amino acids. The germline V gene encodes CDR1 SGHTA and CDR2 FQGNSA. CDR3 nucleotide sequence: TGTGCTTCCCGATACACCGGGGGGCTGTTTTTT. It yields the protein CASRYTGGLFF.

The chain has TRBV19 and TRBJ2-7; 14 positions agree with TRBD2. Germline trimming cut 8 bases from V and 4 bases from J; bases unmatched to any gene: 13. CDR1 LNHDA and CDR2 SQIVND come from the germline V gene (reference sequence). The CDR3 has 17 amino acids. CDR3 protein: CASGTPGLAGVLYEQYF. CDR3 nucleotide sequence: TGTGCCAGTGGGACTCCGGGACTAGCGGGAGTTCTTTACGAGCAGTACTTC. Full variable domain (rest looked up from reference TRBV19 and TRBJ2-7): DGGITQSPKYLFRKEGQNVTLSCEQNLNHDAMYWYRQDPGQGLRLIYYSQIVNDFQKGDIAEGYSVSREKKESFPLTVTSAQKNPTAFYLCASGTPGLAGVLYEQYFGPGTRLTVT.

V gene TRBV21-1 combines with J gene TRBJ1-2; the table's TRBD1 call for D was not verified on the DNA. TRBV21-1 is a recognized pseudogene. The CDR3 spans 15 residues. The CDR3 reads CASSKEIRAMGGYTF. In DNA, the CDR3 is TGTGCCAGCAGCAAAGAAATCAGGGCGATGGGGGGCTACACCTTC.